This TCR beta chain was sequenced during a study of blood T cell repertoires in COVID-19. The protocol was immunoSEQ multiplex PCR, while the TCRdb copy is restricted to in-frame clones and leaves out a portion. The table shows several thousand clones, with 80% to 90% occurring only once. CDR3 length equals 16 residues. J was trimmed by 9 bases and V by 4 bases; bases with no gene match: 15. In germline, CDR1 is GTSNPN, CDR2 SVGIG (reference sequence). This TCR derives from a human donor in a cohort sampled during active COVID-19. The specimen was peripheral blood. The rearrangement links TRBV30 to TRBJ2-4; 10 bases are shared with TRBD1. CDR3 sequence: CAWKRQGAALQGIQYF. DNA for the CDR3: TGTGCCTGGAAACGACAGGGGGCAGCACTTCAGGGCATTCAGTACTTC.